The 3 T cell receptor beta chains reported below all come from one sample, sequenced in a study of cytomegalovirus exposure and HLA in healthy donors. It was with 60 Vbeta and 13 Jbeta primers that the PCR ran. The method was immunoSEQ multiplex PCR; TCRdb's version includes in-frame clones alone and lacks a portion of them. This sample carries about 150,000 clones, about 83% of them seen once, and the ten largest clones take about 5.5%. Material: PBMCs. These receptors were collected from a woman aged 30 to 39 in good health and CMV-seronegative.

This clone was counted between two and nine times. This chain connects TRBV2 to TRBJ2-7; TRBD1 is a possible D gene (6 bases). Germline CDR1 is SNHLY and CDR2 is FYNNEI. V lost 6 bases to trimming and J lost 0 bases, with 12 bases between them. The CDR3 length is 14 residues. The CDR3 nucleotides read TGTGCCAGCAGGCCCAGGGACACCTCCTACGAGCAGTACTTC. This encodes CASRPRDTSYEQYF.

This sequence joins TRBV9 and TRBJ2-1, with 8 bases identical to TRBD2. Unmatched junction bases numbered 10, after V lost 4 bases and J lost 10 bases. The germline gives CDR1 SGDLS, CDR2 YYNGEE. The CDR3 length is 14 residues. In nucleotides, the CDR3 is TGTGCCAGCAGCTCGGGGGGGCTGGGCGGGGAGCAGTTCTTC. This codes for CASSSGGLGGEQFF. Supplemented by reference TRBV9 and TRBJ2-1, the full variable domain reads DSGVTQTPKHLITATGQRVTLRCSPRSGDLSVYWYQQSLDQGLQFLIQYYNGEERAKGNILERFSAQQFPDLHSELNLSSLELGDSALYFCASSSGGLGGEQFFGPGTRLTVL.

This chain uses TRBV29-1 with TRBJ2-7; 14 positions match TRBD2. CDR3 length equals 16 residues. Germline V gives CDR1 SQVTM, CDR2 ANQGSEA. J lost 4 bases, V lost 5 bases, and 10 bases had no gene match. The CDR3 loop is CSVLMGGLAGGYEQYF. CDR3 in DNA: TGCAGCGTTCTCATGGGCGGACTAGCGGGGGGTTACGAGCAGTACTTC.